This T cell receptor beta chain was captured by sequencing in a study of cytomegalovirus exposure and HLA in healthy donors. Study conclusions and caveats: In a later analysis, TCR beta V- and J-gene trimming was associated with a missense DCLRE1C variant. According to the study, roughly 160 TCR beta chains were cytomegalovirus-associated.

Comments on this clone: Antigen specificity is unknown.

The PCR employed 60 Vbeta primers together with 13 Jbeta primers. Produced via immunoSEQ multiplex PCR; TCRdb's table is partial and in-frame only. The sample has over 100,000 clones; 77% are singletons. CDR3 size: 13 residues. V dropped 0 bases and J dropped 7 bases, with 10 bases sitting between them. Germline V lookup: CDR1 MNHNY, CDR2 SVGAGI (reference sequence). The specimen was PBMCs. The sequence was collected from a male donor in good health and CMV-seropositive. J is TRBJ2-7 and V is TRBV6-6; D unresolved. The CDR3 DNA reads TGTGCCAGCAGTTACTCGTCCCACGGGGAGCAGTACTTC. It is translated as CASSYSSHGEQYF.